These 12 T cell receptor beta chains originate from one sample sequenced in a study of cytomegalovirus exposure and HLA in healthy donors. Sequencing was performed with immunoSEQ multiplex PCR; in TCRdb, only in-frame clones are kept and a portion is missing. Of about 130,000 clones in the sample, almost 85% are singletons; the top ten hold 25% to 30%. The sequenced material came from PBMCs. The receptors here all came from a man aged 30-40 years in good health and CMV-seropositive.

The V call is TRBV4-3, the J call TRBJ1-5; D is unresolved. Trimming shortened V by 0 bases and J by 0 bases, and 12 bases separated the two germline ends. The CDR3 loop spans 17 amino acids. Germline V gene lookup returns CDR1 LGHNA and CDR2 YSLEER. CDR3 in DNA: TGCGCCAGCAGCCAAGATATCGGGGAAGGTAGCAATCAGCCCCAGCATTTT. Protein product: CASSQDIGEGSNQPQHF.

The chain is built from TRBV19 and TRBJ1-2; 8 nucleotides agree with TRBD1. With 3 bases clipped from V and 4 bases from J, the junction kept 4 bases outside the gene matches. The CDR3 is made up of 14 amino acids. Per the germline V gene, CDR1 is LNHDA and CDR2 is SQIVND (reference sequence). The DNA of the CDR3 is TGTGCCAGTAGTATCCCCGGGACAGGCTATGGCTACACCTTC. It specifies CASSIPGTGYGYTF.

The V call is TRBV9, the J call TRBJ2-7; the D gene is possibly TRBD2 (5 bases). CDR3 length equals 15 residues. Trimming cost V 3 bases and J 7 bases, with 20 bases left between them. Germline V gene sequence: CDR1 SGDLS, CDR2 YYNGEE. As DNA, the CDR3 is TGTGCCAGCAGCGCCCGAGGAGGACGGTTCGGTGAGCAGTACTTC. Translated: CASSARGGRFGEQYF.

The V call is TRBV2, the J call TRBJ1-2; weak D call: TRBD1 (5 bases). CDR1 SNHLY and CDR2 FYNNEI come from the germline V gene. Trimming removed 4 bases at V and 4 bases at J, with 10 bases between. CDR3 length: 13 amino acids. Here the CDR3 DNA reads TGTGCCAGCAGTGCCGACAGCCTCTATGGCTACACCTTC. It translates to CASSADSLYGYTF.

The CDR3 sequence is CASTPPGGRTEAFF. The CDR3 DNA reads TGTGCCAGCACCCCCCCCGGGGGACGGACTGAAGCTTTCTTT. This chain uses TRBV7-2 with TRBJ1-1, with D tentatively TRBD1 (5 bases). The CDR3 loop spans 14 amino acids. Germline V gene lookup returns CDR1 SGHTA and CDR2 FQGNSA. V lost 7 bases to trimming and J lost 5 bases, with 17 bases between them.

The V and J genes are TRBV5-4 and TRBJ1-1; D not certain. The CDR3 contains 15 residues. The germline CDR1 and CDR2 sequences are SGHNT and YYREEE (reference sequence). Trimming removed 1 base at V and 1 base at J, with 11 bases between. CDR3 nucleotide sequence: TGTGCCAGCAGCTTGCAAGCCAATCAGAACACTGAAGCTTTCTTT. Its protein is CASSLQANQNTEAFF.

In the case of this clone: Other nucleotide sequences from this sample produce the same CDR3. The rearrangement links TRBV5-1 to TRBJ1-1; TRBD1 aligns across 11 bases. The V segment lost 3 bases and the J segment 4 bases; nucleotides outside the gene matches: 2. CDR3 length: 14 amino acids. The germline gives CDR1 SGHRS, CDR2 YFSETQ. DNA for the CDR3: TGCGCCAGCAGCTCGGGGACAGGGGGCACTGAAGCTTTCTTT. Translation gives CASSSGTGGTEAFF.

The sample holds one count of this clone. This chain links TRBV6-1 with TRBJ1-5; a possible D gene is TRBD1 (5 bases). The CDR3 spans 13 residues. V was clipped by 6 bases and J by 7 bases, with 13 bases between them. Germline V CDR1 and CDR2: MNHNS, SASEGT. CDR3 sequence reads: CASSPAGYQPQHF. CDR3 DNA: TGTGCCAGCAGCCCAGCAGGGTACCAGCCCCAGCATTTT.

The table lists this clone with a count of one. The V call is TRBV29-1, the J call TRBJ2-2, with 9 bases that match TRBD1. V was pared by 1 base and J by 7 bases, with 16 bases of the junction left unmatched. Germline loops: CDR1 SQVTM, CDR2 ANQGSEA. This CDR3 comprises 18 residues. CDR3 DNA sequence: TGCAGCGTTGAAGTCGGAGTCCCACAGGGGGCGAGGGTCGGGGAGCTGTTTTTT. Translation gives CSVEVGVPQGARVGELFF.

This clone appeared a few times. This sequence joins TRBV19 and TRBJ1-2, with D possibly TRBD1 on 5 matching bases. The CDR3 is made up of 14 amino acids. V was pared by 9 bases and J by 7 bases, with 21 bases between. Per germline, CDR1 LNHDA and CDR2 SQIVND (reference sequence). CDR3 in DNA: TGTGCCAGCCTTGCTAGACAGACGCACCGTGGCTACACCTTC. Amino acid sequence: CASLARQTHRGYTF.

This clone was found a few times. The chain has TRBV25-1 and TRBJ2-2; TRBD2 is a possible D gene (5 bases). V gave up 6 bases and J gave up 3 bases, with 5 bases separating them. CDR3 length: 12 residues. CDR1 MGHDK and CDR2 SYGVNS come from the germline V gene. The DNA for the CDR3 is TGTGCCAGCAGGAGGGACACCGGGGAGCTGTTTTTT. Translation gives CASRRDTGELFF.

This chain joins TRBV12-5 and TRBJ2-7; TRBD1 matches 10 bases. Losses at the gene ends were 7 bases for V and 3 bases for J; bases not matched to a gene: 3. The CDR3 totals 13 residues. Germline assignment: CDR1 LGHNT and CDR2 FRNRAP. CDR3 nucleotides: TGTGCTAGTGCACGGGACAGGGGCTACGAGCAGTACTTC. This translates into CASARDRGYEQYF.